The 2 T cell receptor beta chains reported below all come from one sample, sequenced in a study of T cells in Graves' hyperthyroidism and ophthalmopathy. Amplification of TCR beta CDR3 regions used RNA as the template. The TCR CDR3 first-round RT-PCR relied on the HTBI primer set. TCRdb independently ran MiXCR on the multiplex PCR reads; one entry per CDR3 protein. The sample has a few hundred thousand distinct CDR3 sequences, roughly 13% seen once; the top ten hold less than 25%. The sequenced sample was blood. The source of these receptors is a man aged 30 to 45 with Graves' hyperthyroidism that later progressed to Graves' ophthalmopathy.

The sample holds many counts of this clonotype. In nucleotides, the CDR3 is TGTGCCAGCAGCTGGACAGGAAGTGGGGCCAACGTCCTGACTTTC. Protein product: CASSWTGSGANVLTF. J is TRBJ2-6 and V is TRBV12-3 or TRBV12-4; 7 bases are a match to TRBD1. J gave up 3 bases and V 6 bases, and 5 bases lay outside the gene matches. CDR3 length: 15 amino acids.

As DNA, the CDR3 is TGTGCCAGCAGCGTATCCCCTCTAGCGGGGGGCCACGATGAGCAGTTCTTC. This translates into CASSVSPLAGGHDEQFF. The rearrangement joins TRBV9 to TRBJ2-1; 11 bases are shared with TRBD2. The CDR3 spans 17 residues. With V trimmed by 1 base and J by 8 bases, 11 bases remained unmatched. Per germline, CDR1 SGDLS and CDR2 YYNGEE.